These 31 T cell receptor beta chains share one sample of origin, sequenced in a study of cytomegalovirus exposure and HLA in healthy donors. Primers included in the PCR were 60 Vbeta and 13 Jbeta primers. Profiled with immunoSEQ multiplex PCR; TCRdb holds only in-frame clones, not every one. The data show 150,000 to 180,000 clones, with approximately 80% seen just once and around 5.6% held by the top ten. The sample consisted of PBMCs. These TCRs come from a woman aged 40 to 49 in good health and CMV-seropositive.

This clone occurred once. The CDR3 DNA is TGTGCCAGCAGCGAACAGGGAAAGTATGGCTACACCTTC. Its protein product is CASSEQGKYGYTF. V usage is TRBV6-1 and J usage is TRBJ1-2, with D maybe TRBD1 (6 bases). The CDR3 spans 13 residues. CDR1 and CDR2 from the germline V gene are MNHNS and SASEGT. The germline V and J ends were trimmed by 6 bases and 5 bases, with 13 bases remaining between them.

The V call is TRBV5-4, the J call TRBJ2-1, with 12 nucleotides matching TRBD2. The CDR3 loop spans 15 amino acids. Germline assignment: CDR1 SGHNT and CDR2 YYREEE (reference sequence). J lost 4 bases, V lost 4 bases, and 3 bases had no gene match. The CDR3 sequence is CASSPGLAGYNEQFF. The CDR3 region has the DNA TGTGCCAGCAGCCCTGGACTAGCGGGATACAATGAGCAGTTCTTC.

V usage is TRBV19 and J usage is TRBJ2-7, with TRBD1 matching 8 bases. This CDR3 spans 15 amino acids. Germline loops: CDR1 LNHDA, CDR2 SQIVND (reference sequence). Unmatched junction bases numbered 9, after V lost 5 bases and J lost 3 bases. The CDR3 is CASSDPGQVIYEQYF. The CDR3 DNA sequence: TGTGCCAGTAGTGATCCGGGACAGGTTATCTACGAGCAGTACTTC.

This sequence joins TRBV5-1 and TRBJ1-1; 7 nucleotides match TRBD1. The V gene's germline CDR1 is SGHRS and CDR2 YFSETQ. The CDR3 consists of 14 residues. The ends lost 7 bases at V and 1 base at J; junction bases unmatched: 7. DNA of the CDR3: TGCGCCAGCGGCAGGGACAGTTCGAACACTGAAGCTTTCTTT. It encodes CASGRDSSNTEAFF.

V and J are TRBV7-2 and TRBJ2-1; 8 bases match TRBD2. The CDR3 sequence is 15 residues long. Trimming cost V 2 bases and J 7 bases; bases outside gene matches: 7. The germline V gene has CDR1 SGHTA and CDR2 FQGNSA. The CDR3 DNA reads TGTGCCAGCAGCTTATCGGGGACTAGGAAGAATGAGCAGTTCTTC. This codes for CASSLSGTRKNEQFF.

The rearrangement uses TRBV19 and TRBJ1-5; TRBD1 matches at 9 bases. J was trimmed by 3 bases and V by 3 bases; bases with no gene match: 9. The germline V gene encodes CDR1 LNHDA and CDR2 SQIVND (reference sequence). CDR3 length: 17 residues. CDR3 sequence (DNA): TGTGCCAGTAGTATCCCCGGGACAGGGACCCTCAATCAGCCCCAGCATTTT. Protein: CASSIPGTGTLNQPQHF.

V gene TRBV6-1 combines with J gene TRBJ1-2; 11 nucleotides agree with TRBD1. The CDR3 length is 13 residues. Germline V gene sequence: CDR1 MNHNS, CDR2 SASEGT. Trimming cost V 6 bases and J 6 bases; bases outside gene matches: 3. CDR3 sequence reads: CASRRTGGDGYTF. The CDR3 DNA is TGTGCCAGCAGACGGACAGGGGGCGATGGCTACACCTTC.

J is TRBJ1-2 and V is TRBV5-1, with D hard to call. The CDR3 runs to 15 residues. Germline CDR1 SGHRS, CDR2 YFSETQ. V was clipped by 0 bases and J by 0 bases, with 9 bases between them. The CDR3 is CASSLEAGTNYGYTF. In nucleotides, the CDR3 is TGCGCCAGCAGCTTGGAGGCGGGAACTAACTATGGCTACACCTTC.

The chain carries TRBV6-1 and TRBJ2-3; 9 bases are shared with TRBD2. V shed 5 bases, J shed 6 bases, and the junction held 9 bases outside the gene matches. The germline V gene has CDR1 MNHNS and CDR2 SASEGT. The CDR3 runs to 15 residues. The DNA for the CDR3 is TGTGCCAGCAGTCTTAGCGGGGGCCCCGGGGATACGCAGTATTTT. Amino acid sequence: CASSLSGGPGDTQYF.

V and J are TRBV7-9 and TRBJ1-1, with D unresolved. Germline loops: CDR1 SEHNR, CDR2 FQNEAQ (reference sequence). V lost 3 bases to trimming and J lost 3 bases, with 11 bases between them. The CDR3 loop spans 14 amino acids. The CDR3 DNA reads as TGTGCCAGCAGCTTTTACGGGTCCCACACTGAAGCTTTCTTT. Its translation: CASSFYGSHTEAFF.

The rearrangement joins TRBV6-1 to TRBJ1-2, with a possible D match to TRBD1 (6 bases). V lost 5 bases and J 7 bases, leaving 20 bases between the germline ends. Germline assignment: CDR1 MNHNS and CDR2 SASEGT. CDR3 size: 15 residues. The CDR3 loop reads CASSPGGGREPGYTF. The CDR3 DNA is TGTGCCAGCAGTCCCGGAGGGGGGAGGGAGCCTGGCTACACCTTC.

The chain joins TRBV29-1 to TRBJ2-7, with TRBD2 identical over 7 bases. Germline V gene data show CDR1 as SQVTM and CDR2 as ANQGSEA. This CDR3 has 15 residues. Trimming took 7 bases from V and 5 from J; bases not matched to a gene: 17. CDR3 nucleotide sequence: TGCAGCGGCGCACGTTCCGTGCGGGAGAGCAACGAGCAGTACTTC. Translated, it gives CSGARSVRESNEQYF.

The V call is TRBV7-9, the J call TRBJ2-2, with 8 bases identical to TRBD2. V trimming: 1 base; J trimming: 0 bases; junction bases outside the gene matches: 4. Germline V gene sequence: CDR1 SEHNR, CDR2 FQNEAQ (reference sequence). CDR3 length: 17 residues. The chain's CDR3 is CASSLEGLVPNTGELFF. In nucleotides, the CDR3 is TGTGCCAGCAGCTTAGAGGGACTAGTTCCGAACACCGGGGAGCTGTTTTTT.

This sequence joins TRBV6-5 and TRBJ2-7; perhaps TRBD2 as D (5 bases). Trimming cost V 5 bases and J 0 bases, with 14 bases left between them. CDR3 length: 15 amino acids. From germline, CDR1 is MNHEY and CDR2 SVGAGI. The CDR3 protein is CASSLGLGISYEQYF. For the CDR3, the DNA is TGTGCCAGCAGTCTCGGACTGGGCATCTCCTACGAGCAGTACTTC.

This clone was recorded a few times. The rearrangement uses TRBV5-4 and TRBJ2-2; 8 positions agree with TRBD2. Unmatched junction bases numbered 8, after V lost 5 bases and J lost 5 bases. The CDR3 is made up of 15 amino acids. Germline values: CDR1 SGHNT, CDR2 YYREEE (reference sequence). The CDR3 sequence is CASSNKRERTGELFF. The CDR3 region has the DNA TGTGCCAGCAGTAATAAGCGGGAGAGGACCGGGGAGCTGTTTTTT.

The chain joins TRBV28 to TRBJ1-2; 9 bases line up with TRBD1. This CDR3 has 13 residues. The V gene's germline CDR1 is MDHEN and CDR2 SYDVKM. V lost 7 bases and J lost 8; bases outside the gene matches: 8. CDR3 coding DNA: TGTGCCAGCACCCCTCGGACAGGGGTCGGCTACACCTTC. This codes for CASTPRTGVGYTF.

This clone occurred once. The chain carries TRBV2 and TRBJ1-4; the match to TRBD1 covers 7 bases. Per the germline V gene, CDR1 is SNHLY and CDR2 is FYNNEI. V lost 6 bases to trimming and J lost 4 bases; unmatched junction nucleotides: 8. This CDR3 spans 15 amino acids. The CDR3 nucleotides are TGTGCCAGCAGAGTGGACAGGACCGATAATGAAAAACTGTTTTTT. As protein: CASRVDRTDNEKLFF.

This clone was counted between two and nine times. This sequence joins TRBV27 and TRBJ1-1; D is undetermined. Per the germline V gene, CDR1 is MNHEY and CDR2 is SMNVEV (reference sequence). V was clipped by 7 bases and J by 0 bases, with 9 bases between them. CDR3 length: 13 residues. The CDR3 here is CASTSRVNTEAFF. CDR3 in DNA: TGTGCCAGCACCTCACGGGTGAACACTGAAGCTTTCTTT.

The chain combines TRBV4-2 with TRBJ2-7, with D perhaps TRBD2 (5 bases). V lost 2 bases and J lost 3, with 14 bases in between. This CDR3 is 15 amino acids long. Per germline, CDR1 LGHNA and CDR2 YNFKEQ. The CDR3 DNA reads TGTGCCAGCAGCCAACGGCGGGTGAATTTCTACGAGCAGTACTTC. This gives the protein CASSQRRVNFYEQYF.

The V call is TRBV7-9, the J call TRBJ2-7; TRBD2 matches at 9 bases. V shed 5 bases, J shed 4 bases, and the junction held 3 bases outside the gene matches. Germline loops: CDR1 SEHNR, CDR2 FQNEAQ (reference sequence). The CDR3 covers 13 residues. This CDR3 is CASSRTSVYEQYF. Written as DNA, the CDR3 is TGTGCCAGCAGCCGGACTAGCGTATACGAGCAGTACTTC.

The chain has TRBV19 and TRBJ2-5; 7 nucleotides match TRBD1. CDR3 size: 14 residues. The germline V gene encodes CDR1 LNHDA and CDR2 SQIVND (reference sequence). Trimming took 2 bases from V and 7 from J; bases not matched to a gene: 7. CDR3 sequence reads: CASSIPGQPRTQYF. CDR3 DNA: TGTGCCAGTAGTATACCGGGACAGCCAAGGACCCAGTACTTC.

The chain uses TRBV9 and TRBJ2-1, with TRBD2 matching over 9 bases. Germline V gene lookup returns CDR1 SGDLS and CDR2 YYNGEE. There are 17 residues in the CDR3. V trimming: 2 bases; J trimming: 4 bases; junction bases outside the gene matches: 10. CDR3 in DNA: TGTGCCAGCAGCGTGACCGGGGGCGGGAGGGGATACAATGAGCAGTTCTTC. It encodes CASSVTGGGRGYNEQFF.

CDR3 DNA: TGTGCCAGCATACCTACCGGGACAGGGGTACATGAGCAGTTCTTC. Protein sequence: CASIPTGTGVHEQFF. The V call is TRBV28, the J call TRBJ2-1, with 10 nucleotides matching TRBD1. Germline V CDR1 and CDR2: MDHEN, SYDVKM. J lost 8 bases, V lost 7 bases, and 11 bases had no gene match. There are 15 residues in the CDR3.

The V gene is TRBV29-1, the J gene TRBJ2-5, with 8 bases aligning to TRBD2. This CDR3 spans 13 amino acids. Germline CDR1 reads SQVTM; CDR2 reads ANQGSEA. V lost 7 bases to trimming and J lost 3 bases; unmatched junction nucleotides: 7. The CDR3 spells CSDISGIKETQYF. The CDR3 bases are TGCAGCGATATTAGCGGGATCAAAGAGACCCAGTACTTC.

The chain carries TRBV9 and TRBJ2-2; TRBD2 is a possible D gene (5 bases). Germline V gene data show CDR1 as SGDLS and CDR2 as YYNGEE. V was cut by 3 bases and J by 0 bases, with 15 bases left in between. This CDR3 has 17 residues. In DNA, the CDR3 is TGTGCCAGCAGCGATCCCCGGGAACTCGCGAACACCGGGGAGCTGTTTTTT. Protein sequence: CASSDPRELANTGELFF.

CDR3 amino acids: CASSRTGPQETQYF. DNA of the CDR3: TGTGCCAGCAGCAGGACAGGGCCCCAAGAGACCCAGTACTTC. V gene TRBV9 combines with J gene TRBJ2-5; 8 bases agree with TRBD1. The CDR3 loop spans 14 amino acids. The V segment lost 4 bases and the J segment 1 base; nucleotides outside the gene matches: 3. The V gene's germline CDR1 is SGDLS and CDR2 YYNGEE.

The J gene is TRBJ2-3, the V gene TRBV11-2; D is undetermined. This CDR3 contains 15 residues. Trimming pared 1 base from V and 0 bases from J, leaving 8 bases between. CDR1 and CDR2 (germline): SGHAT, FQNNGV. CDR3 DNA: TGTGCCAGCAGCTTAGCGGCGACTAGCACAGATACGCAGTATTTT. It encodes CASSLAATSTDTQYF.

Notes on this clone: Germline is not matched at one junction end, which may reflect a read error. The chain combines TRBV4-1 with TRBJ2-7; the D is unclear. CDR3 size: 16 residues. CDR1 is MGHRA and CDR2 is YSYEKL in the germline V gene. The CDR3 DNA sequence: TGTGCCAGCAGCACCCTGACTGACGGTGCGGCCTACGAGCAGTACTTC. Translated, it gives CASSTLTDGAAYEQYF.

The chain carries TRBV29-1 and TRBJ2-1, with 10 bases lining up with TRBD2. The CDR3 loop spans 16 amino acids. V was clipped by 5 bases and J by 5 bases; unmatched bases: 12. Germline V gene sequence: CDR1 SQVTM, CDR2 ANQGSEA. CDR3 sequence (DNA): TGCAGCGTTCAGGACAACGTAGCGGGGGGAAACAATGAGCAGTTCTTC. Translation gives CSVQDNVAGGNNEQFF.

V usage is TRBV29-1 and J usage is TRBJ2-7; 13 bases line up with TRBD2. Germline V gives CDR1 SQVTM, CDR2 ANQGSEA. The CDR3 sequence is 16 residues long. V lost 0 bases to trimming and J lost 4 bases; unmatched junction nucleotides: 6. The CDR3 reads CSVEDRLAGGLYEQYF. The CDR3 DNA follows: TGCAGCGTTGAAGACCGACTAGCGGGAGGCTTATACGAGCAGTACTTC.

This rearrangement joins TRBV19 to TRBJ2-7; 13 bases fit TRBD2. Germline V gives CDR1 LNHDA, CDR2 SQIVND (reference sequence). V was clipped by 3 bases and J by 2 bases; unmatched bases: 1. The CDR3 is 15 residues long. CDR3 in DNA: TGTGCCAGTAGTATGGGACTAGCGGGGACCTACGAGCAGTACTTC. Protein sequence: CASSMGLAGTYEQYF.